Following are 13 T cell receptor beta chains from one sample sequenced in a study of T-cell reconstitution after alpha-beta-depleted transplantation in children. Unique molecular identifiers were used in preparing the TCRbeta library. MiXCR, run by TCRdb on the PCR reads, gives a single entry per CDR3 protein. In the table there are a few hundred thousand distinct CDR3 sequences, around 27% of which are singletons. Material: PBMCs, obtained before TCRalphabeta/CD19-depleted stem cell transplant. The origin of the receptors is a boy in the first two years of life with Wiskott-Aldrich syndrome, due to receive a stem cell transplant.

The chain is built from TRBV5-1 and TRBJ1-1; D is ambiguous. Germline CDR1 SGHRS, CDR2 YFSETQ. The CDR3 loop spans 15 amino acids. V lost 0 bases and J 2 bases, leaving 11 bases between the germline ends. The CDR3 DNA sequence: TGCGCCAGCAGCTTGGGACCATCTACTAACACTGAAGCTTTCTTT. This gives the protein CASSLGPSTNTEAFF.

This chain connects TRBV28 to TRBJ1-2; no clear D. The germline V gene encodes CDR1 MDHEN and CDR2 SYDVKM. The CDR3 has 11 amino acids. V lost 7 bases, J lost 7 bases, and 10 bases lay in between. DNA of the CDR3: TGTGCCAGCATTTCCTTCGGTGGCTACACCTTC. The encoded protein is CASISFGGYTF.

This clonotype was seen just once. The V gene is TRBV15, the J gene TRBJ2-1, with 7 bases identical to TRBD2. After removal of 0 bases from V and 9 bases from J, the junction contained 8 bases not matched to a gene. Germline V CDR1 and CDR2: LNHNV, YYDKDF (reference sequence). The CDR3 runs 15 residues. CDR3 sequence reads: CATSREGTGGPEQFF. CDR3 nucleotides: TGTGCCACCAGCAGAGAGGGAACGGGAGGCCCTGAGCAGTTCTTC.

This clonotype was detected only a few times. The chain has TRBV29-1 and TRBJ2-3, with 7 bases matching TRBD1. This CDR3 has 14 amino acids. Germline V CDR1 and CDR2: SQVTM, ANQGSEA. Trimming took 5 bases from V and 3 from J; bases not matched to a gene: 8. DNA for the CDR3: TGCAGCGTTCCGACAGGGATAGGGACAGATACGCAGTATTTT. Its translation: CSVPTGIGTDTQYF.

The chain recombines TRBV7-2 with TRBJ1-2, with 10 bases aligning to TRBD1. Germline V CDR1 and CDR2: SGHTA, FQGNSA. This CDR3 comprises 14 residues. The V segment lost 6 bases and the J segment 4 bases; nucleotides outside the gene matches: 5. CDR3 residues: CASSRQGASYGYTF. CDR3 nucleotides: TGTGCCAGCAGTCGACAGGGGGCAAGCTATGGCTACACCTTC.

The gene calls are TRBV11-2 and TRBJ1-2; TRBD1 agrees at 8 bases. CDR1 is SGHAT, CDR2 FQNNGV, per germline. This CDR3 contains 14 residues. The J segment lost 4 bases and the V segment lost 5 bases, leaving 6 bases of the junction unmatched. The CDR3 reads CASSPRDRSYGYTF. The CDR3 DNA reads TGTGCCAGCAGCCCCCGGGACAGGTCCTATGGCTACACCTTC.

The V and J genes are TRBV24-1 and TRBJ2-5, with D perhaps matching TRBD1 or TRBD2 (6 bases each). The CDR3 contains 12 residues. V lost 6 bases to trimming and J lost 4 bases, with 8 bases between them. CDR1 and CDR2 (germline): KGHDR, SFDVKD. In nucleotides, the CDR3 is TGTGCCACCAGTAAGGGGGGAGAGACCCAGTACTTC. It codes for CATSKGGETQYF.

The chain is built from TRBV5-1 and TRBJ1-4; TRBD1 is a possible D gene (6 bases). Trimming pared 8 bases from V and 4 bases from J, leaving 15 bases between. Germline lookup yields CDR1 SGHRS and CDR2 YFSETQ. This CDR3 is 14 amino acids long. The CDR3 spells CASSTGTLNEKLFF. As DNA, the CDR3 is TGCGCCAGTTCCACCGGGACACTTAATGAAAAACTGTTTTTT.

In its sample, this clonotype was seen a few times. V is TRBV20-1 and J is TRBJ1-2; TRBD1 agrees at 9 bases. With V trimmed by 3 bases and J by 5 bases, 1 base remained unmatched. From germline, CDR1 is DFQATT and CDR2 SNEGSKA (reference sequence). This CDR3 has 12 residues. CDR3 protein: CSARGQGYGYTF. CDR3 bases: TGCAGTGCTAGGGGACAGGGATATGGCTACACCTTC.

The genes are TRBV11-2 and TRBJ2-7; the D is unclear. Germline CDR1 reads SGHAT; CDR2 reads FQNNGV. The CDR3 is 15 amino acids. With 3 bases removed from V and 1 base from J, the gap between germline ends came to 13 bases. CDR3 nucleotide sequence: TGTGCCAGCAGCTTGAGTTCTGGCGCTTCCTACGAGCAGTACTTC. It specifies CASSLSSGASYEQYF.

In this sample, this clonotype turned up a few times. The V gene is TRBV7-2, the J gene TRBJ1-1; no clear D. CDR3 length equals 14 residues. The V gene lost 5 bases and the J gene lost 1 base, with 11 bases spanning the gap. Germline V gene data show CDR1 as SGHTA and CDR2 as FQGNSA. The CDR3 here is CASSRGRKNTEAFF. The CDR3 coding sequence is TGTGCCAGCAGCCGAGGACGGAAGAACACTGAAGCTTTCTTT.

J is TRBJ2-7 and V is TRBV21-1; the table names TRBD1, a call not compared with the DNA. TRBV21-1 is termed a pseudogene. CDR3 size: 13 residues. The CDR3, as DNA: TGTGCCAGCAGCAAGACAGGAAACTACGAGCAGTACTTC. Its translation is CASSKTGNYEQYF.

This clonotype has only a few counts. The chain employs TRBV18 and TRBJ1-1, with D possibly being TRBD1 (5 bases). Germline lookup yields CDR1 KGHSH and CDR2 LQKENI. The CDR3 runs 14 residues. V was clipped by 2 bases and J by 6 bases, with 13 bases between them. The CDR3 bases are TGTGCCAGCTCACCAGCTATGAGGGGTCCTGAAGCTTTCTTT. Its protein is CASSPAMRGPEAFF.